The clone carrying this T cell receptor beta chain has only one observation. As yet, its antigen is unknown. Between the trimmed V and J ends, which lost 0 bases and 3 bases, there was a span of 16 bases. CDR1 is MGHDK and CDR2 is SYGVNS in the germline V gene. The CDR3 covers 17 residues. Exclusion of a patient followed from autoimmune disease history or systemic immunosuppression. This table comes from immunoSEQ multiplex PCR, and its TCRdb copy is limited to in-frame clones, with some not included. This table has 45,000 to 65,000 clones, around 93% appearing once. These data come from a study of OX40 agonist ivuxolimab in advanced cancers. Study-wide findings and caveats: Among the least clonally expanded were partial responders at 0.1-3.0 mg/kg.

The chain recombines TRBV25-1 with TRBJ2-3; D might be TRBD2 (7 bases). This TCR derives from an adult with an advanced solid tumor such as melanoma, head and neck, liver or kidney cancer. Material: CD4+ or CD8+ T cells sorted from blood, obtained in a trial of the OX40 agonist ivuxolimab. CDR3 in DNA: TGTGCCAGCAGTGAATATATTAGGAGGGGGGGGACAGATACGCAGTATTTT. This gives the protein CASSEYIRRGGTDTQYF.